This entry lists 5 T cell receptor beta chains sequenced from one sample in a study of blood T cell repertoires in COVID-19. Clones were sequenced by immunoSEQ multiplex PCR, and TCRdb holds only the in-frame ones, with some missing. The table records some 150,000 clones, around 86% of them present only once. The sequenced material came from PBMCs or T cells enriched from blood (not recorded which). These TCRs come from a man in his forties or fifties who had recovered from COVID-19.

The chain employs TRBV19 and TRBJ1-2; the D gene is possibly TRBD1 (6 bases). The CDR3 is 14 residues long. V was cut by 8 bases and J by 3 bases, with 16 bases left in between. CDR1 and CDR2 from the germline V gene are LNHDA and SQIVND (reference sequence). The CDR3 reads CASSTGLSDYGYTF. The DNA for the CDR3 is TGTGCCAGTTCCACAGGGCTTTCTGACTATGGCTACACCTTC.

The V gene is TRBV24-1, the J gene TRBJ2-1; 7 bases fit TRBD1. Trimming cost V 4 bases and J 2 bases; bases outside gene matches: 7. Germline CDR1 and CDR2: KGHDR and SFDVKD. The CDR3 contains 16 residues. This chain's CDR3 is CATSESTGDPYNEQFF. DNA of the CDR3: TGTGCCACCAGTGAAAGCACAGGGGACCCCTACAATGAGCAGTTCTTC.

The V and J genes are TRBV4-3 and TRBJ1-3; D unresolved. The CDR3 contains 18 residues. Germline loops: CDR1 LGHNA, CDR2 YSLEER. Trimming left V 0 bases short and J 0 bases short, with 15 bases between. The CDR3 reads CASSQDPPITGSGNTIYF. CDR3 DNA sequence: TGCGCCAGCAGCCAAGATCCCCCGATCACGGGCTCTGGAAACACCATATATTTT.

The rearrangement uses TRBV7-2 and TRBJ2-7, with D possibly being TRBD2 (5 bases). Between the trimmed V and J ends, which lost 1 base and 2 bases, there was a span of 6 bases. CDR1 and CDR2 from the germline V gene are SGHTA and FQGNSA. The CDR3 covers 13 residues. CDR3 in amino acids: CASSLGGTYEQYF. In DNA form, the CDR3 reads TGTGCCAGCAGCTTAGGAGGGACCTACGAGCAGTACTTC. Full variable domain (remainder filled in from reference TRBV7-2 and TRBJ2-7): GAGVSQSPSNKVTEKGKDVELRCDPISGHTALYWYRQSLGQGLEFLIYFQGNSAPDKSGLPSDRFSAERTGGSVSTLTIQRTQQEDSAVYLCASSLGGTYEQYFGPGTRLTVT.

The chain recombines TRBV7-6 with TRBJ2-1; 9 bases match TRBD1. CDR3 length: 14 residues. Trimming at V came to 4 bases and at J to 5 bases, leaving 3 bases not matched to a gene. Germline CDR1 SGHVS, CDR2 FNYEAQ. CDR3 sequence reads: CASSWGQGDNEQFF. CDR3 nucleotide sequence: TGTGCCAGCAGCTGGGGACAGGGAGACAATGAGCAGTTCTTC.